This T cell receptor (beta chain) stems from a study of Ad26.COV2.S vaccination and SARS-CoV-2 variants. Across the whole study: It was the COV1001 Ad26.COV2.S trial arm that included the donor. Study-wide results and caveats: Comparability of non-spike TCR breadth was observed across vaccine and placebo recipients.

This CDR3 region has 15 residues. Per the germline V gene, CDR1 is SGHDN and CDR2 is FVKESK. V was pared by 1 base and J by 4 bases, with 6 bases of the junction left unmatched. In the case of this clone: What it binds is not known.

As to treatment: roughly 18 received Ad26.COV2.S at low or high dose, single or two shots; about 5 received placebo; per-sample allocation not given. Samples came from day 63 after the first vaccine or placebo injection. Boston provided a donor who was an adult aged 18-55 years. Wuhan-strain spike was delivered by a replication-incompetent Ad26 vector. TCRdb keeps only in-frame clones here, not all; method: immunoSEQ multiplex PCR. Among 300,000 to 350,000 clones listed, 70% to 90% were seen once. This specimen was peripheral blood, taken in a trial of Ad26.COV2.S vaccine versus placebo. The TCR originated in a person aged 18-60 years who received the Ad26.COV2.S COVID-19 vaccine or a placebo. J is TRBJ1-2 and V is TRBV14, with 7 bases fitting TRBD1. In DNA, the CDR3 is TGTGCCAGCAGCCAAGTGACAGGGATCCCCTATGGCTACACCTTC. Its protein product is CASSQVTGIPYGYTF.